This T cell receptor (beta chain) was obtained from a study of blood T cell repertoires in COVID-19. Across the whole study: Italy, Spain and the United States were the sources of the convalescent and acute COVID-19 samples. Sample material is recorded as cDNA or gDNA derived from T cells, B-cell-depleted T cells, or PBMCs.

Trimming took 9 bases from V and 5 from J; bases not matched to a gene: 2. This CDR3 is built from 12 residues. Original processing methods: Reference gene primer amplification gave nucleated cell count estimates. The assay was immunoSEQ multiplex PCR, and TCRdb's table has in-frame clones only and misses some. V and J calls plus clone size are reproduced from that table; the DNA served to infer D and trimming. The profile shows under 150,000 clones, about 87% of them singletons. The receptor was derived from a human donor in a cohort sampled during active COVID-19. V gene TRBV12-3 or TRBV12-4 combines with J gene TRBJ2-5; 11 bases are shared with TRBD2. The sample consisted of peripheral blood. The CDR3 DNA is TGTGCCAGTAGCGGGGGGGATGAGACCCAGTACTTC. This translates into CASSGGDETQYF.